Following are 13 T cell receptor beta chains from one sample sequenced in a study of T cell changes during pregnancy in multiple sclerosis. Using immunoSEQ multiplex PCR, the repertoire was profiled, and TCRdb retains in-frame clones only, with some absent. The table shows about 40,000 clones, with approximately 94% occurring only once. The sequencing used peripheral blood, collected before pregnancy. The receptors were sampled from a female donor with multiple sclerosis, enrolled in a pregnancy study.

The chain combines TRBV5-1 with TRBJ2-1; D ambiguous. Per germline, CDR1 SGHRS and CDR2 YFSETQ. CDR3 length: 13 amino acids. Trimming took 0 bases from V and 3 from J, leaving 4 bases between them. The CDR3: CASSLALYNEQFF. As DNA, the CDR3 is TGCGCCAGCAGCTTGGCCCTCTACAATGAGCAGTTCTTC.

The chain uses TRBV5-1 and TRBJ2-1; 9 nucleotides align to TRBD1. Trimming cost V 4 bases and J 16 bases; bases outside gene matches: 12. The CDR3 totals 13 residues. Looked up from germline, CDR1 is SGHRS and CDR2 is YFSETQ. CDR3 protein: CASSDGRDRVGFF. CDR3 coding DNA: TGCGCCAGCAGCGACGGCCGGGACAGGGTTGGATTCTTC. The full variable domain, with the rest looked up from reference TRBV5-1 and TRBJ2-1, is KAGVTQTPRYLIKTRGQQVTLSCSPISGHRSVSWYQQTPGQGLQFLFEYFSETQRNKGNFPGRFSGRQFSNSRSEMNVSTLELGDSALYLCASSDGRDRVGFFGPGTRLTVL.

The chain combines TRBV9 with TRBJ2-7; D gene uncertain. Looked up from germline, CDR1 is SGDLS and CDR2 is YYNGEE. The CDR3 spans 14 residues. Trimming stripped 7 bases from V and 6 bases from J, with 20 bases between. For the CDR3, the DNA is TGTGCCAGCTCGAGGCGCCTCCTTCCTGGCGAGCAGTACTTC. Translation: CASSRRLLPGEQYF.

This chain uses TRBV5-6 with TRBJ2-7; 7 bases are a match to TRBD1. CDR1 SGHDT and CDR2 YYEEEE come from the germline V gene. The V and J ends lost 4 bases and 5 bases, in that order; junction bases with no gene match: 6. CDR3 length equals 13 residues. This chain's CDR3 is CASSKQGVNEQYF. CDR3 in DNA: TGTGCCAGCAGCAAGCAGGGGGTAAACGAGCAGTACTTC.

This chain connects TRBV5-1 to TRBJ1-1, with 12 bases matching TRBD1. CDR1 is SGHRS, CDR2 YFSETQ, per germline. V shed 7 bases, J shed 0 bases, and the junction held 7 bases outside the gene matches. This CDR3 is built from 16 residues. The CDR3 sequence is CASGGTGGSVNTEAFF. For the CDR3, the DNA is TGCGCCAGCGGGGGGACAGGGGGCTCGGTGAACACTGAAGCTTTCTTT.

This chain joins TRBV9 and TRBJ2-5, with 8 bases that match TRBD2. V was clipped by 7 bases and J by 4 bases; unmatched bases: 6. The CDR3 spans 13 residues. The germline V gene has CDR1 SGDLS and CDR2 YYNGEE. CDR3 region: CASSGAGGETQYF. CDR3 nucleotide sequence: TGTGCCAGCTCGGGGGCGGGAGGAGAGACCCAGTACTTC.

The V call is TRBV5-5, the J call TRBJ2-3, with a weak D call TRBD2 (7 bases). V gave up 2 bases and J gave up 4 bases, with 20 bases separating them. There are 17 residues in the CDR3. Germline-derived CDR1 and CDR2 are SGHKS and YYEKEE (reference sequence). The CDR3, as DNA: TGTGCCAGCAGCTTCCAGTATGGGCGGGGGCTCGCAGATACGCAGTATTTT. Protein: CASSFQYGRGLADTQYF.

The chain links TRBV6-4 to TRBJ1-1; 7 bases match TRBD1. Germline V gene lookup returns CDR1 MRHNA and CDR2 SNTAGT. Losses at the gene ends were 6 bases for V and 3 bases for J; bases not matched to a gene: 7. The CDR3 is 14 residues long. In DNA, the CDR3 is TGTGCCAGCAGAAAACTCGGGACAGACACTGAAGCTTTCTTT. Protein: CASRKLGTDTEAFF.

This clone came up once. The genes are TRBV19 and TRBJ1-5, with a weak D call TRBD1 (5 bases). Deletions cut 1 base from V and 4 bases from J, with 14 bases between. The CDR3 covers 16 residues. The V gene's germline CDR1 is LNHDA and CDR2 SQIVND (reference sequence). The CDR3 region has the DNA TGTGCCAGTAGTATAGTTCCAGGGCCTCCTAATCAGCCCCAGCATTTT. Translation: CASSIVPGPPNQPQHF.

The V and J genes are TRBV11-2 and TRBJ2-1, with D tentatively TRBD2 (6 bases). CDR1 is SGHAT and CDR2 is FQNNGV in the germline V gene. The germline V and J ends were trimmed by 0 bases and 4 bases, with 19 bases remaining between them. The CDR3 has 18 residues. CDR3 in DNA: TGTGCCAGCAGCTTAGATTCAGTCAGAGCGGGTATATACAATGAGCAGTTCTTC. It is translated as CASSLDSVRAGIYNEQFF.

This sequence joins TRBV9 and TRBJ1-1, with TRBD1 identical over 8 bases. Germline V gene data show CDR1 as SGDLS and CDR2 as YYNGEE. Trimming at V came to 7 bases and at J to 6 bases, leaving 8 bases not matched to a gene. The CDR3 spans 13 residues. DNA for the CDR3: TGTGCCAGCGAGAGACAGGGGCTCGCTGAAGCTTTCTTT. Translation gives CASERQGLAEAFF.

In its sample, this clone was seen once. The gene calls are TRBV25-1 and TRBJ2-4; 8 positions agree with TRBD2. Germline V CDR1 and CDR2: MGHDK, SYGVNS. The length of the CDR3 is 15 residues. Trimming at V came to 4 bases and at J to 10 bases, leaving 12 bases not matched to a gene. The CDR3 protein is CASSVPGGRGLIQYF. DNA of the CDR3: TGTGCCAGCAGTGTTCCGGGGGGGCGCGGATTGATTCAGTACTTC.

This chain connects TRBV7-9 to TRBJ2-5; 7 bases fit TRBD2. The CDR3 contains 18 residues. Losses at the gene ends were 5 bases for V and 4 bases for J; bases not matched to a gene: 19. Germline V gene lookup returns CDR1 SEHNR and CDR2 FQNEAQ (reference sequence). The CDR3 bases are TGTGCCAGCAGCCAGGGACTTCGGGTGGCGGGAGATGTAGAGACCCAGTACTTC. Protein sequence: CASSQGLRVAGDVETQYF. Variable domain in full (rest from reference TRBV7-9 and TRBJ2-5): DTGVSQNPRHKITKRGQNVTFRCDPISEHNRLYWYRQTLGQGPEFLTYFQNEAQLEKSRLLSDRFSAERPKGSFSTLEIQRTEQGDSAMYLCASSQGLRVAGDVETQYFGPGTRLLVL.